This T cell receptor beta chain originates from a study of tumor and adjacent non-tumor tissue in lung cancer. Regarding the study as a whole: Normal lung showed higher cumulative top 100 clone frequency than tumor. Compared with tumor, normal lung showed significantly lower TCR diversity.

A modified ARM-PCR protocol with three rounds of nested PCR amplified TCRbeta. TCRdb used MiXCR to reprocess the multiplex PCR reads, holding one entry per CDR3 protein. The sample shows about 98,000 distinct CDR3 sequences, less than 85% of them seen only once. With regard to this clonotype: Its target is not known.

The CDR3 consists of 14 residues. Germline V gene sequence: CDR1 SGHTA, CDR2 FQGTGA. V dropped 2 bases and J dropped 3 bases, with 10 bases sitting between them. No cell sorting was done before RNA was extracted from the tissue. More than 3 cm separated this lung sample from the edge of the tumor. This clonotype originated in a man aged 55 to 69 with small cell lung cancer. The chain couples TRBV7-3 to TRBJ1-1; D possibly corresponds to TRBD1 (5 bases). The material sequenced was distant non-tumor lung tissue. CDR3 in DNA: TGTGCCAGCAGCTTATTGGGCAGGGACACTGAAGCTTTCTTT. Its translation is CASSLLGRDTEAFF.